Listed below are T cell receptor beta chains from one sample, sequenced in a study of blood T cell repertoires in COVID-19. TCRdb's copy holds only in-frame clones and misses some; the assay was immunoSEQ multiplex PCR. This sample has 200,000 to 250,000 clones, with nearly 90% found just once. Sequenced material: peripheral blood. Receptors originate from a woman under 30 who had recovered from COVID-19. Both conserved end residues are part of each CDR3. The order of the fields is clone size, V gene, J gene, D gene, CDR3 DNA, CDR3 protein. D genes are given only for firm matches. Rows give clone size only sometimes, using once, few, many, or a class for an expanded clone.

clone_size: once; v_call: TRBV6-2/TRBV6-3; j_call: TRBJ1-1; d_call: TRBD1; cdr3_nt: TGTGCCAGCAGTTGGGGGGATGACAGGGGTGAAGCTTTCTTT; cdr3_aa: CASSWGDDRGEAFF
clone_size: once; v_call: TRBV24-1; j_call: TRBJ1-1; d_call: NA; cdr3_nt: TGTGCCACCAGTGATTTTCGGGGGAGGAACACTGAAGCTTTCTTT; cdr3_aa: CATSDFRGRNTEAFF
clone_size: NA; v_call: TRBV18; j_call: TRBJ1-4; d_call: TRBD1; cdr3_nt: TGTGCCAGCTCACCAGGACAGGGTGCGACTAATGAAAAACTGTTTTTT; cdr3_aa: CASSPGQGATNEKLFF
clone_size: once; v_call: TRBV14; j_call: TRBJ1-1; d_call: NA; cdr3_nt: TGTGCCAGCAGCCAAGATCGAGTGGGCACAGCTTTCTTT; cdr3_aa: CASSQDRVGTAFF
clone_size: NA; v_call: TRBV12-3/TRBV12-4; j_call: TRBJ2-1; d_call: NA; cdr3_nt: TGTGCCAGCAGTTTCCAGAATGAGCAGTTCTTC; cdr3_aa: CASSFQNEQFF
clone_size: NA; v_call: TRBV7-6; j_call: TRBJ2-3; d_call: TRBD2; cdr3_nt: TGTGCCAGCAGCCTTAGCGGGAGGACAGATACGCAGTATTTT; cdr3_aa: CASSLSGRTDTQYF
clone_size: once; v_call: TRBV5-6; j_call: TRBJ2-7; d_call: TRBD2; cdr3_nt: TGTGCCAGCAGCCTTAGCGGGAGGTCCTACGAGCAGTACTTC; cdr3_aa: CASSLSGRSYEQYF
clone_size: NA; v_call: TRBV4-3; j_call: TRBJ1-5; d_call: NA; cdr3_nt: TGCGCCAGCAGCCACGACACCTACAATCAGCCCCAGCATTTT; cdr3_aa: CASSHDTYNQPQHF
clone_size: NA; v_call: TRBV7-9; j_call: TRBJ1-2; d_call: NA; cdr3_nt: TGTGCCAGCAGCCCCCCGACCGGGACAACTAACTATGGCTACACCTTC; cdr3_aa: CASSPPTGTTNYGYTF
clone_size: NA; v_call: TRBV30; j_call: TRBJ1-2; d_call: NA; cdr3_nt: TGTGCCTGGAGCCGAGCCCTTCCTAACTATGGCTACACCTTC; cdr3_aa: CAWSRALPNYGYTF
clone_size: NA; v_call: TRBV3-1/TRBV3-2; j_call: TRBJ2-2; d_call: TRBD2; cdr3_nt: TGTGCCAGCAGCCGCTCCGGGACTAGCGGGAGAACCGGGGAGCTGTTTTTT; cdr3_aa: CASSRSGTSGRTGELFF
clone_size: NA; v_call: TRBV30; j_call: TRBJ1-2; d_call: NA; cdr3_nt: TGTGCCTGGAGTTCGAGGGATTCTGCCTATGGCTACACCTTC; cdr3_aa: CAWSSRDSAYGYTF
clone_size: NA; v_call: TRBV11-2; j_call: TRBJ2-2; d_call: TRBD1; cdr3_nt: TGTGCCAGCAGCTTAGGCCCGACAGGGGTCACCGGGGAGCTGTTTTTT; cdr3_aa: CASSLGPTGVTGELFF
clone_size: few; v_call: TRBV19; j_call: TRBJ2-3; d_call: TRBD1; cdr3_nt: TGTGCCAGTAGTTGGCAGGGGGCAGATACGCAGTATTTT; cdr3_aa: CASSWQGADTQYF
clone_size: NA; v_call: TRBV4-3; j_call: TRBJ2-1; d_call: NA; cdr3_nt: TGCGCCAGCAGCCAGGTGGCGGGTTTTAATGAGCAGTTCTTC; cdr3_aa: CASSQVAGFNEQFF
clone_size: NA; v_call: TRBV7-8; j_call: TRBJ2-7; d_call: NA; cdr3_nt: TGTGCCAGCAGCTCCAGTTCCGTCTACGAGCAGTACTTC; cdr3_aa: CASSSSSVYEQYF
clone_size: once; v_call: TRBV5-1; j_call: TRBJ2-7; d_call: TRBD2; cdr3_nt: TGCGCCAGCAGCTTGTCCTCCGGGACTAGCATTAGCTACGAGCAGTACTTC; cdr3_aa: CASSLSSGTSISYEQYF
clone_size: NA; v_call: TRBV30; j_call: TRBJ2-7; d_call: NA; cdr3_nt: TGTGCCTGGAGGGGGGACTTGGACGAGCAGTACTTC; cdr3_aa: CAWRGDLDEQYF
clone_size: NA; v_call: TRBV12-3/TRBV12-4; j_call: TRBJ2-7; d_call: NA; cdr3_nt: TGTGCCTCTCAAACGGGGTCCTACGAGCAGTACTTC; cdr3_aa: CASQTGSYEQYF
clone_size: once; v_call: TRBV28; j_call: TRBJ1-5; d_call: TRBD1; cdr3_nt: TGTGCCAGCAGTTTTTCAGTCTCAGGGGGCGGGCAGCCCCAGCATTTT; cdr3_aa: CASSFSVSGGGQPQHF
clone_size: NA; v_call: TRBV5-1; j_call: TRBJ1-2; d_call: NA; cdr3_nt: TGCGCCAGCAGCTTGGGTGGGAGTAATGGCTACACCTTC; cdr3_aa: CASSLGGSNGYTF
clone_size: once; v_call: TRBV5-5; j_call: TRBJ1-4; d_call: NA; cdr3_nt: TGTGCCAGCAGATACGACATGTCGACTAATGAAAAACTGTTTTTT; cdr3_aa: CASRYDMSTNEKLFF
clone_size: NA; v_call: TRBV7-2; j_call: TRBJ1-2; d_call: NA; cdr3_nt: TGTGCCAGCAGCCAAACAGGGAGGGCTAACTATGGCTACACCTTC; cdr3_aa: CASSQTGRANYGYTF
clone_size: NA; v_call: TRBV5-1; j_call: TRBJ2-5; d_call: TRBD2; cdr3_nt: TGCGCCAGCAGCCCGGGACTAGCGGGAGAGACCCAGTACTTC; cdr3_aa: CASSPGLAGETQYF
clone_size: NA; v_call: TRBV5-1; j_call: TRBJ2-5; d_call: NA; cdr3_nt: TGCGCCAGCAGCTTACAGAATCCCCAAGAGACCCAGTACTTC; cdr3_aa: CASSLQNPQETQYF
clone_size: NA; v_call: TRBV15; j_call: TRBJ2-1; d_call: TRBD1; cdr3_nt: TGTGCCACCCAACTCCGGGACAGCTCCTACAATGAGCAGTTCTTC; cdr3_aa: CATQLRDSSYNEQFF
clone_size: NA; v_call: TRBV27; j_call: TRBJ1-1; d_call: TRBD1; cdr3_nt: TGTGCCAGCAGTTCGACATGGACAAGGGACTCAGGACAGGGGAAAGTCATGAACACTGAAGCTTTCTTT; cdr3_aa: CASSSTWTRDSGQGKVMNTEAFF
clone_size: few; v_call: TRBV7-9; j_call: TRBJ1-6; d_call: NA; cdr3_nt: TGTGCCAGCAGCTCCGGGACATTTTCTTCACCCCTCCACTTT; cdr3_aa: CASSSGTFSSPLHF
clone_size: NA; v_call: TRBV7-9; j_call: TRBJ2-1; d_call: NA; cdr3_nt: TGTGCCAGCAGCACCTACGCCGGGAGAGGCAATGAGCAGTTCTTC; cdr3_aa: CASSTYAGRGNEQFF
clone_size: NA; v_call: TRBV6-5; j_call: TRBJ2-1; d_call: TRBD2; cdr3_nt: TGTGCCAGCAGTTTAGCGGGAGGGCCGAACAATGAGCAGTTCTTC; cdr3_aa: CASSLAGGPNNEQFF
clone_size: NA; v_call: TRBV12-5; j_call: TRBJ1-3; d_call: NA; cdr3_nt: TGTGCTAGTGGACACAGTGGAAACACCATATATTTT; cdr3_aa: CASGHSGNTIYF
clone_size: NA; v_call: TRBV30; j_call: TRBJ1-4; d_call: NA; cdr3_nt: TGTGCCTGGAGTACGGGAAATGAAAAACTGTTTTTT; cdr3_aa: CAWSTGNEKLFF
clone_size: NA; v_call: TRBV6-4; j_call: TRBJ1-4; d_call: NA; cdr3_nt: TGTGCCAGCAGTGTGGGGGCGGGTGAAAAACTGTTTTTT; cdr3_aa: CASSVGAGEKLFF
clone_size: NA; v_call: TRBV10-2; j_call: TRBJ2-6; d_call: TRBD2; cdr3_nt: TGCGCCAGCAGTGACGTAAGACTAGCGGGACCTGGGGCCAACGTCCTGACTTTC; cdr3_aa: CASSDVRLAGPGANVLTF
clone_size: once; v_call: TRBV18; j_call: TRBJ1-2; d_call: NA; cdr3_nt: TGTGCCAGCTCACCACAAAGTCCCCCGGGCTATGGCTACACCTTC; cdr3_aa: CASSPQSPPGYGYTF
clone_size: NA; v_call: TRBV5-6; j_call: TRBJ1-6; d_call: TRBD1; cdr3_nt: TGTGCCAGCAGCTTGTTCCGGACAGGGAGGTCACCCCTCCACTTT; cdr3_aa: CASSLFRTGRSPLHF
clone_size: once; v_call: TRBV7-3; j_call: TRBJ2-5; d_call: TRBD2; cdr3_nt: TGTGCCAGCAGCCCCCACGGGACTAGCGGGGCCCAAGAGACCCAGTACTTC; cdr3_aa: CASSPHGTSGAQETQYF
clone_size: NA; v_call: TRBV18; j_call: TRBJ2-7; d_call: NA; cdr3_nt: TGTGCCAGCTCACCAAGGGTGGGGCACGTCTACGAGCAGTACTTC; cdr3_aa: CASSPRVGHVYEQYF